Given below is one T cell receptor (beta chain) in context. Its antigen remains unidentified. Trimming at V came to 8 bases and at J to 5 bases, leaving 14 bases not matched to a gene. This CDR3 has 15 residues. Germline CDR1 reads SQVTM; CDR2 reads ANQGSEA. TCRB transcripts that were expressed got sequenced, as all of the isolated RNA had been reverse transcribed. The table came from immunoSEQ multiplex PCR; TCRdb's copy has only in-frame clones and leaves some out. The repertoire holds approximately 170,000 clones, with around 7.9% as singletons. This sample is drawn from a study of beta chain features in type 1 diabetes. Study-wide findings and caveats: The study found moderately but significantly shorter TCRB CDR3s in all four CD4+ subsets of Type 1 diabetes patients. High-TCR-expressing cells could be over-represented by cDNA sequencing.

The chain recombines TRBV29-1 with TRBJ2-1, with 8 bases fitting TRBD2. The sequencing input was central memory CD4+ T cells from blood. The clonotype comes from a young man with type 1 diabetes. The CDR3 DNA is TGCAGCTCCCGGAAGAAGCGGGAGTCCCACAATGAGCAGTTCTTC. Translating it yields CSSRKKRESHNEQFF.